Listed below are T cell receptor beta chains from one sample, sequenced in a study of TIL therapy for anti-PD-1-resistant metastatic lung cancer. Sequenced by immunoSEQ multiplex PCR; TCRdb stores in-frame clones only, minus some. The table lists some 7,000 clones, roughly two thirds of them singletons. The input for sequencing was tumor tissue, taken at baseline. The receptors originated from a person aged 25 to 85 with non-small cell lung cancer. Each CDR3 is given without its conserved first and last residue. Fields, in order: J gene, V gene, CDR3 protein.

J gene: TRBJ2-2; V gene: TRBV9; CDR3 protein: ASSVGRGAAGGELF
J gene: TRBJ2-6; V gene: TRBV2; CDR3 protein: ASSERRFVSGANVLT
J gene: TRBJ2-5; V gene: TRBV6-2/TRBV6-3; CDR3 protein: ASSYVAGIQETQY
J gene: TRBJ2-3; V gene: TRBV5-4; CDR3 protein: ASSLGLAGGPDTQY
J gene: TRBJ2-1; V gene: TRBV2; CDR3 protein: ASSEEGGSYNEQF
J gene: TRBJ2-7; V gene: TRBV20-1; CDR3 protein: SARISYEQY
J gene: TRBJ2-1; V gene: TRBV19; CDR3 protein: ASSHGRKGRDNEQF
J gene: TRBJ1-1; V gene: TRBV20-1; CDR3 protein: SARVPGSP
J gene: TRBJ1-2; V gene: TRBV6-1; CDR3 protein: ASSETGDANYGYT
J gene: TRBJ2-2; V gene: TRBV11-1; CDR3 protein: ASAPGTSRTGELF
J gene: TRBJ2-7; V gene: TRBV2; CDR3 protein: ASSEPGTGAYEQY
J gene: TRBJ2-3; V gene: TRBV7-2; CDR3 protein: ASSPYGDTQY
J gene: TRBJ2-5; V gene: TRBV15; CDR3 protein: ATSRESWAAQETQY
J gene: TRBJ1-5; V gene: TRBV7-9; CDR3 protein: ASSSVSGGRNQPQH
J gene: TRBJ2-5; V gene: TRBV11-2; CDR3 protein: ASSVGGPYQETQY
J gene: TRBJ2-7; V gene: TRBV7-9; CDR3 protein: ASSSPRGEQY
J gene: TRBJ1-3; V gene: TRBV19; CDR3 protein: ASSIKTYGNTIY
J gene: TRBJ2-1; V gene: TRBV3-1/TRBV3-2; CDR3 protein: ASSQDRGGDYNEQF
J gene: TRBJ2-1; V gene: TRBV2; CDR3 protein: ASRTSYFRYNEQF
J gene: TRBJ2-2; V gene: TRBV11-2; CDR3 protein: ASSSGLAGGTGELF
J gene: TRBJ2-7; V gene: TRBV7-8; CDR3 protein: ASSSSEAYEQY
J gene: TRBJ1-6; V gene: TRBV4-1; CDR3 protein: ASSQEGESSPLH
J gene: TRBJ1-6; V gene: TRBV2; CDR3 protein: ASSGLGGAYNSPLH
J gene: TRBJ1-1; V gene: TRBV27; CDR3 protein: ASSLRQLNTEAF
J gene: TRBJ1-1; V gene: TRBV15; CDR3 protein: ATSRAGGTEAF
J gene: TRBJ2-2; V gene: TRBV3-1/TRBV3-2; CDR3 protein: ASSQDGQQANTGELF
J gene: TRBJ1-2; V gene: TRBV6-2/TRBV6-3; CDR3 protein: ASSYRDYGYT
J gene: TRBJ1-2; V gene: TRBV6-6; CDR3 protein: ASSYSTPGTGDGYT
J gene: TRBJ1-2; V gene: TRBV5-1; CDR3 protein: ASNPAVGGYGYT
J gene: TRBJ2-7; V gene: TRBV7-2; CDR3 protein: ASSQSGNSYEQY
J gene: TRBJ1-2; V gene: TRBV15; CDR3 protein: ATSRGGYNYGYT
J gene: TRBJ1-2; V gene: TRBV29-1; CDR3 protein: SVQTFLGQGIYGYT
J gene: TRBJ2-1; V gene: TRBV2; CDR3 protein: ASSGRTYNEQF
J gene: TRBJ1-1; V gene: TRBV19; CDR3 protein: ASSIDLRGHGHNTEAF
J gene: TRBJ1-1; V gene: TRBV24-1; CDR3 protein: ATRTTGGADTEAF
J gene: TRBJ1-3; V gene: TRBV14; CDR3 protein: ASSQIEALVGRPQGNTIY
J gene: TRBJ1-2; V gene: TRBV19; CDR3 protein: ASSSSGTAGFRT
J gene: TRBJ1-2; V gene: TRBV6-5; CDR3 protein: ASRPPDRVYGYT
J gene: TRBJ2-6; V gene: TRBV7-8; CDR3 protein: ASSLRGAVFSGANVLT
J gene: TRBJ1-1; V gene: TRBV5-4; CDR3 protein: ASSLLTGGNTEAF
J gene: TRBJ1-2; V gene: TRBV20-1; CDR3 protein: SASFDGYT
J gene: TRBJ1-1; V gene: TRBV6-2/TRBV6-3; CDR3 protein: ASSLAGASTEAF
J gene: TRBJ2-5; V gene: TRBV5-1; CDR3 protein: ASSSNAGPQETQY
J gene: TRBJ2-1; V gene: TRBV7-2; CDR3 protein: ASSLRGGEQF
J gene: TRBJ2-5; V gene: TRBV4-2; CDR3 protein: ASSLREGAGVNQETQY
J gene: TRBJ2-5; V gene: TRBV7-2; CDR3 protein: ASSLWSGETQY
J gene: TRBJ2-2; V gene: TRBV3-1/TRBV3-2; CDR3 protein: ASSPTDRPNTGELF
J gene: TRBJ1-6; V gene: TRBV11-2; CDR3 protein: ASSLGQGRYSPLH